The clone carrying this TCR beta chain was recorded a few times. The antigen is not known. A much larger clone lies one base from this, so it may be a read error. This specimen belongs to a study of molecular identifiers for immune sequencing clone quantification. Between about 20,000 and 1,100,000 sorted cells, with 10%, 30% or 50% RNA, yielded naive CD8 libraries. Regarding the study as a whole: Researchers reportedly could pick up spiked Jurkat TCR RNA from one cell mixed into about 1 million naive cells. Clones that had above 20 RNA copies took up over 99% of effector molecules but under 1% in naive cells.

Germline-derived CDR1 and CDR2 are SGHVS and FNYEAQ. This CDR3 region has 16 residues. The use of previously described methods and listed TCR primers produced the bulk TCR libraries. TCRdb redid the calling of the PCR reads with MiXCR, one entry per CDR3 protein. This sample has some 320,000 distinct CDR3 sequences, with 20% to 25% found just once. The source is a human donor in good health. Some libraries in this study had Jurkat cell RNA spiked in. Sequencing was performed on naive CD8+ T cells from blood, with Jurkat cell RNA spiked in. Subset specified: FACS-sorted CD8+CD4-CCR7+CD45RA+ naive T cells. The chain carries TRBV7-6 and TRBJ2-3; D not resolved. CDR3 bases: TGTGCCAGCAGCTTAGTGGCCACTTCTTACACAGATACGCAGTGTTTT. This codes for CASSLVATSYTDTQCF.